These 13 T cell receptor beta chains share one sample of origin, sequenced in a study of beta chain features in type 1 diabetes. The entirety of the isolated RNA underwent reverse transcription, so expressed TCRB transcripts were sequenced. The method was immunoSEQ multiplex PCR; TCRdb's version includes in-frame clones alone and lacks a portion of them. The data show roughly 41,000 clones, 49% seen once. The source material was central memory CD4+ T cells from blood. The receptor set was obtained from a woman younger than 35 in good health.

There are a few counts of this clone. This chain connects TRBV18 to TRBJ1-2; 8 bases match TRBD1. The CDR3 length is 17 residues. Germline assignment: CDR1 KGHSH and CDR2 LQKENI. Trimming cost V 5 bases and J 5 bases; bases outside gene matches: 16. The CDR3 bases are TGTGCCAGCTCAACAGGGACGCGACAGGGGAGATATTATGGCTACACCTTC. As protein: CASSTGTRQGRYYGYTF.

This clone was seen only a few times. The rearrangement links TRBV18 to TRBJ1-2; tentative D call: TRBD1 (6 bases). With 5 bases removed from V and 7 bases from J, the gap between germline ends came to 11 bases. The CDR3 loop spans 12 amino acids. Germline values: CDR1 KGHSH, CDR2 LQKENI. The chain's CDR3 is CASSETGSGYTF. For the CDR3, the DNA is TGTGCCAGCTCAGAAACAGGGTCTGGCTACACCTTC.

This clone was counted once. V is TRBV18 and J is TRBJ2-2; no reliable D call. The CDR3 has 15 amino acids. Trimming removed 2 bases from V and 0 bases from J, with 7 bases in between. Germline V CDR1 and CDR2: KGHSH, LQKENI. DNA for the CDR3: TGTGCCAGCTCACCAAATCAGGCGAACACCGGGGAGCTGTTTTTT. Translated, it gives CASSPNQANTGELFF. The complete variable domain, with remaining parts taken from reference TRBV18 and TRBJ2-2, reads NAGVMQNPRHLVRRRGQEARLRCSPMKGHSHVYWYRQLPEEGLKFMVYLQKENIIDESGMPKERFSAEFPKEGPSILRIQQVVRGDSAAYFCASSPNQANTGELFFGEGSRLTVL.

The rearrangement uses TRBV19 and TRBJ2-3, with 11 bases fitting TRBD2. From germline, CDR1 is LNHDA and CDR2 SQIVND (reference sequence). CDR3 length: 16 amino acids. Trimming took 3 bases from V and 2 from J; bases not matched to a gene: 4. Here the CDR3 reads CASSIIAGGTTDTQYF. DNA for the CDR3: TGTGCCAGTAGTATTATAGCGGGGGGGACCACAGATACGCAGTATTTT.

The chain has TRBV29-1 and TRBJ2-2; tentatively, D is TRBD2 (6 bases). The CDR3 contains 16 residues. Between the trimmed V and J ends, which lost 2 bases and 3 bases, there was a span of 16 bases. The germline CDR1 and CDR2 sequences are SQVTM and ANQGSEA. In DNA, the CDR3 is TGCAGCGTTGAAAGGCGGGGTGGGAGAGACACCGGGGAGCTGTTTTTT. It specifies CSVERRGGRDTGELFF.

This sequence joins TRBV6-4 and TRBJ1-5; 7 bases fit TRBD1. V shed 5 bases, J shed 0 bases, and the junction held 13 bases outside the gene matches. The germline CDR1 and CDR2 sequences are MRHNA and SNTAGT. CDR3 length equals 18 residues. CDR3 sequence: CASSPPPRGVPSNQPQHF. Written as DNA, the CDR3 is TGTGCCAGCAGTCCCCCCCCCAGGGGGGTTCCTAGCAATCAGCCCCAGCATTTT.

The chain employs TRBV29-1 and TRBJ1-1; maybe TRBD1 (6 bases). The CDR3 runs 14 residues. Per the germline V gene, CDR1 is SQVTM and CDR2 is ANQGSEA. The ends were cut back, 4 bases at V and 6 bases at J, with 18 bases in the middle. CDR3 loop: CSVATGTFLAEAFF. DNA of the CDR3: TGCAGCGTTGCTACCGGGACATTTTTGGCTGAAGCTTTCTTT.

The rearrangement joins TRBV18 to TRBJ1-1, with 10 bases aligning to TRBD1. There are 16 residues in the CDR3. V lost 3 bases, J lost 4 bases, and 8 bases stayed unmatched. CDR1 KGHSH and CDR2 LQKENI come from the germline V gene. CDR3 in amino acids: CASSPGTGDFGTEAFF. The CDR3 bases are TGTGCCAGCTCACCCGGGACAGGGGATTTTGGCACTGAAGCTTTCTTT.

This sequence joins TRBV5-4 and TRBJ1-5; D is possibly TRBD1 (5 bases). CDR1 is SGHNT and CDR2 is YYREEE in the germline V gene (reference sequence). V lost 0 bases to trimming and J lost 6 bases, with 10 bases between them. The CDR3 consists of 14 residues. The CDR3 here is CASSLGQLGQPQHF. The DNA of the CDR3 is TGTGCCAGCAGCTTGGGACAGTTGGGTCAGCCCCAGCATTTT.

This clone was recorded a few times. The J gene is TRBJ2-5, the V gene TRBV19; 14 bases are a match to TRBD2. The CDR3 length is 18 residues. CDR1 LNHDA and CDR2 SQIVND come from the germline V gene (reference sequence). Trimming took 1 base from V and 1 from J; bases not matched to a gene: 5. CDR3 in DNA: TGTGCCAGTAGTATAGGCGGACTAGCGGGAGGTATCCAAGAGACCCAGTACTTC. Translating it yields CASSIGGLAGGIQETQYF. The variable domain in full, completed from reference TRBV19 and TRBJ2-5, reads DGGITQSPKYLFRKEGQNVTLSCEQNLNHDAMYWYRQDPGQGLRLIYYSQIVNDFQKGDIAEGYSVSREKKESFPLTVTSAQKNPTAFYLCASSIGGLAGGIQETQYFGPGTRLLVL.

The chain links TRBV7-2 to TRBJ2-2, with D perhaps TRBD2 (5 bases). The CDR3 is 14 amino acids. V was clipped by 4 bases and J by 7 bases, with 13 bases between them. Germline CDR1 and CDR2: SGHTA and FQGNSA. DNA for the CDR3: TGTGCCAGCAGCTCCATTCTAGCAGGCGGGGAGCTGTTTTTT. Its translation: CASSSILAGGELFF.

This chain joins TRBV6-1 and TRBJ2-4; 13 bases align to TRBD2. CDR1 and CDR2 from the germline V gene are MNHNS and SASEGT. The CDR3 runs 15 residues. After removal of 8 bases from V and 0 bases from J, the junction contained 1 base not matched to a gene. The CDR3 protein is CASGLAGAAKNIQYF. The CDR3 DNA sequence: TGTGCCAGCGGACTAGCGGGGGCAGCCAAAAACATTCAGTACTTC.

This rearrangement joins TRBV19 to TRBJ1-5; the D gene is possibly TRBD1 (6 bases). The germline V gene has CDR1 LNHDA and CDR2 SQIVND (reference sequence). V shed 9 bases and J shed 4 bases, with 10 bases lying between them. The CDR3 has 12 amino acids. CDR3 region: CASGDINQPQHF. The CDR3 coding sequence is TGTGCCAGCGGGGACATTAATCAGCCCCAGCATTTT.